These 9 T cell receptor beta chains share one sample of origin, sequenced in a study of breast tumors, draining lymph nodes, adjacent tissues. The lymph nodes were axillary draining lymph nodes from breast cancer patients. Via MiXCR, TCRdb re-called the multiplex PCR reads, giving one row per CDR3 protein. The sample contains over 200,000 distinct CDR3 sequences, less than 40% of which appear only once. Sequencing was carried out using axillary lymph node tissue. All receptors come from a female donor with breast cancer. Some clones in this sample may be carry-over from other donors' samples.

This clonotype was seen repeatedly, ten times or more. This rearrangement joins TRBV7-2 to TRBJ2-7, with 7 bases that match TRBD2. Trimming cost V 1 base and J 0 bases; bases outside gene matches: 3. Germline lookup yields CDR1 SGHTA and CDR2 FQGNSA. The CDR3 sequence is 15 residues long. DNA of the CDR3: TGTGCCAGCAGCTTAGGGCGGGAGCGCTCCTACGAGCAGTACTTC. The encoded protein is CASSLGRERSYEQYF.

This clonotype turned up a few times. CDR3 region: CASSLLPQVGNTEAFF. CDR3 in DNA: TGTGCCAGCAGCCTGTTACCTCAGGTTGGGAACACTGAAGCTTTCTTT. The chain is built from TRBV7-3 and TRBJ1-1; no clear D. Germline V lookup: CDR1 SGHTA, CDR2 FQGTGA. V was trimmed by 5 bases and J by 1 base, leaving 17 bases between them. The CDR3 extends over 16 amino acids.

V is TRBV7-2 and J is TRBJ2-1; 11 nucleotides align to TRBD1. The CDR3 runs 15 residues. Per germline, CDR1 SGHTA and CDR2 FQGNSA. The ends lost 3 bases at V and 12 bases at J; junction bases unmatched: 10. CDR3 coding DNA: TGTGCCAGCAGCTTCTGGACAGGGGGCTCAGATACGCAGTTCTTC. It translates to CASSFWTGGSDTQFF.

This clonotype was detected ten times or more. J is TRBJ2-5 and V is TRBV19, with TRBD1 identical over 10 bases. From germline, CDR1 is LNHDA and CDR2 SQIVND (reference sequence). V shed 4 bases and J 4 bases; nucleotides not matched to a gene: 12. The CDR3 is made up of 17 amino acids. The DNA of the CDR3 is TGTGCCAGTAGTAACTATCGGACCGGGACAGGGGTAGAGACCCAGTACTTC. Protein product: CASSNYRTGTGVETQYF. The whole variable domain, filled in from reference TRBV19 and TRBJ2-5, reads DGGITQSPKYLFRKEGQNVTLSCEQNLNHDAMYWYRQDPGQGLRLIYYSQIVNDFQKGDIAEGYSVSREKKESFPLTVTSAQKNPTAFYLCASSNYRTGTGVETQYFGPGTRLLVL.

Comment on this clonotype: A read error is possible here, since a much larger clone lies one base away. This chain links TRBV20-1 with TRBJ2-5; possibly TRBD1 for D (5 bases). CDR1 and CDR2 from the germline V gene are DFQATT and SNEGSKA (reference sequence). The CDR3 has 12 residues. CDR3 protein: CSAFRGVETPYF. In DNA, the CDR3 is TGCAGTGCTTTTAGGGGCGTGGAGACCCCGTACTTC.

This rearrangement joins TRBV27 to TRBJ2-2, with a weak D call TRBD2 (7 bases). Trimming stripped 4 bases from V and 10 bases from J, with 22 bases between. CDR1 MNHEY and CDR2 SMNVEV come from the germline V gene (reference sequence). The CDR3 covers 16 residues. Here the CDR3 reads CASSSAPRAGAEELFF. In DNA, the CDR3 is TGTGCCAGCAGTTCGGCCCCCCGGGCGGGGGCAGAGGAGCTGTTTTTT.

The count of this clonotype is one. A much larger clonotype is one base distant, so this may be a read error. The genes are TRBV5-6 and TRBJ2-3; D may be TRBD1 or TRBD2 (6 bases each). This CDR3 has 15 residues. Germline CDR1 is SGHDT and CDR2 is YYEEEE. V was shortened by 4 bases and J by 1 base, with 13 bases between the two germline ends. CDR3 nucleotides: TGTGCCAGCAGCGCTGGGGGGCCAGGCACAGATACGCAGTATTTT. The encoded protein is CASSAGGPGTDTQYF.

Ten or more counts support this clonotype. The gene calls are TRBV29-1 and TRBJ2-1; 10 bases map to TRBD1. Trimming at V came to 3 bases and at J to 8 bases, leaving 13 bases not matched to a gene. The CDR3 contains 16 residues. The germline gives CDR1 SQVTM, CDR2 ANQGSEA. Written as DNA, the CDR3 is TGCAGCGTTGACTTGGGGAGGACAGGGGGTGGGGATGAGCAGTTCTTC. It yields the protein CSVDLGRTGGGDEQFF.

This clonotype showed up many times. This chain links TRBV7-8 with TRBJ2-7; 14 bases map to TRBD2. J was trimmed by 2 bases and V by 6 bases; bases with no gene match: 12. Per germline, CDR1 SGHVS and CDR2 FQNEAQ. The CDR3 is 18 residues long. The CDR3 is CASSRRLAGGPFPYEQYF. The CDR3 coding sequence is TGTGCCAGCAGTCGAAGACTAGCGGGAGGGCCGTTTCCCTACGAGCAGTACTTC.